The 15 T cell receptor beta chains reported below all come from one sample, sequenced in a study of CD4+ T cells in melanoma. Using immunoSEQ multiplex PCR, the repertoire was profiled, and TCRdb retains in-frame clones only, with some absent. The sample contains around 100,000 clones, around 92% of which appear only once. Sequencing was done on a sample of peripheral blood. Receptors originate from a human donor with melanoma.

The gene calls are TRBV27 and TRBJ2-7, with 10 bases that match TRBD1. V shed 2 bases, J shed 5 bases, and the junction held 12 bases outside the gene matches. The CDR3 covers 17 residues. Per the germline V gene, CDR1 is MNHEY and CDR2 is SMNVEV (reference sequence). CDR3 protein: CASSLLAIPGQGHEQYF. In DNA form, the CDR3 reads TGTGCCAGCAGTTTACTCGCTATCCCGGGACAGGGGCACGAGCAGTACTTC.

The V and J genes are TRBV4-1 and TRBJ1-1; the D is unclear. V was cut by 4 bases and J by 4 bases, with 22 bases left in between. The CDR3 covers 17 residues. Germline loops: CDR1 MGHRA, CDR2 YSYEKL. The CDR3 region has the DNA TGCGCCAGCAGCCCGTCCTCTTTGAGTACTATGAGCACTGAAGCTTTCTTT. This codes for CASSPSSLSTMSTEAFF.

This clone was detected only a few times. The CDR3 is CASSLAVGGSEQYF. The CDR3 DNA is TGTGCCAGCAGCTTAGCGGTGGGGGGCAGCGAGCAGTACTTC. The chain carries TRBV11-2 and TRBJ2-7, with D perhaps assigned TRBD1 or TRBD2 (6 bases each). Germline V lookup: CDR1 SGHAT, CDR2 FQNNGV. This CDR3 region has 14 residues. Trimming left V 1 base short and J 6 bases short, with 13 bases between.

The chain combines TRBV12-5 with TRBJ2-5, with a weak D call TRBD1 (6 bases). V was shortened by 8 bases and J by 5 bases, with 15 bases between the two germline ends. The CDR3 length is 13 residues. CDR1 and CDR2 (germline): LGHNT, FRNRAP. CDR3 amino acids: CASQQGNGETQYF. CDR3 nucleotide sequence: TGTGCTAGTCAACAGGGAAACGGGGAGACCCAGTACTTC. Using reference TRBV12-5 and TRBJ2-5 for the parts outside the CDR3, the full variable domain is DARVTQTPRHKVTEMGQEVTMRCQPILGHNTVFWYRQTMMQGLELLAYFRNRAPLDDSGMPKDRFSAEMPDATLATLKIQPSEPRDSAVYFCASQQGNGETQYFGPGTRLLVL.

The CDR3 is CASSAPSGGYNEQFF. Here the CDR3 DNA reads TGTGCCAGCAGCGCCCCTAGCGGGGGATACAATGAGCAGTTCTTC. The genes are TRBV7-9 and TRBJ2-1; 10 nucleotides line up with TRBD2. V lost 5 bases and J lost 4; bases outside the gene matches: 5. CDR1 and CDR2 from the germline V gene are SEHNR and FQNEAQ (reference sequence). CDR3 length equals 15 residues.

This chain links TRBV15 with TRBJ2-7; a possible D gene is TRBD2 (5 bases). This CDR3 contains 15 residues. V was clipped by 1 base and J by 1 base, with 11 bases between them. Germline assignment: CDR1 LNHNV and CDR2 YYDKDF (reference sequence). CDR3 residues: CATSRVFSGSYEQYF. In DNA, the CDR3 is TGTGCCACCAGCAGAGTTTTCAGCGGATCCTACGAGCAGTACTTC.

The chain employs TRBV29-1 and TRBJ2-3, with 7 bases matching TRBD2. Trimming cost V 7 bases and J 3 bases; bases outside gene matches: 4. The CDR3 length is 12 residues. From germline, CDR1 is SQVTM and CDR2 ANQGSEA. The CDR3 reads CSEAGMTDTQYF. CDR3 in DNA: TGCAGCGAAGCGGGAATGACAGATACGCAGTATTTT.

This sequence joins TRBV5-4 and TRBJ2-2; the match to TRBD2 covers 11 bases. The CDR3 is 16 amino acids. With V trimmed by 5 bases and J by 4 bases, 7 bases remained unmatched. CDR1 is SGHNT, CDR2 YYREEE, per germline (reference sequence). Here the CDR3 DNA reads TGTGCCAGCAGGTTTACTAGCGGGAGAACCACCGGGGAGCTGTTTTTT. Translation: CASRFTSGRTTGELFF.

J is TRBJ1-4 and V is TRBV18, with TRBD1 matching 7 bases. Trimming took 5 bases from V and 0 from J; bases not matched to a gene: 6. In germline, CDR1 is KGHSH, CDR2 LQKENI. CDR3 length: 16 amino acids. The CDR3, as DNA: TGTGCCAGCTCATCGGGACAGACTGCAACTAATGAAAAACTGTTTTTT. This encodes CASSSGQTATNEKLFF.

The chain employs TRBV10-2 and TRBJ2-7; TRBD2 agrees at 9 bases. CDR3 length equals 14 residues. V lost 4 bases, J lost 7 bases, and 8 bases stayed unmatched. Germline V gene data show CDR1 as WSHSY and CDR2 as SAAADI. DNA for the CDR3: TGCGCCAGCAGTGCAGCGGGAGGATTTTTTGAGCAGTACTTC. Its protein is CASSAAGGFFEQYF.

V is TRBV27 and J is TRBJ2-1, with 10 bases matching TRBD2. The CDR3 sequence is 15 residues long. Germline V gene data show CDR1 as MNHEY and CDR2 as SMNVEV (reference sequence). J gave up 6 bases and V 6 bases, and 8 bases lay outside the gene matches. CDR3 residues: CASSLLAGVGNEQFF. CDR3 nucleotides: TGTGCCAGCAGCCTGCTAGCGGGAGTTGGCAATGAGCAGTTCTTC.

The chain employs TRBV6-5 and TRBJ2-7, with 7 positions matching TRBD2. J lost 4 bases, V lost 6 bases, and 9 bases had no gene match. CDR3 size: 14 residues. CDR1 is MNHEY and CDR2 is SVGAGI in the germline V gene. The CDR3 sequence: CASSRQRDGYEQYF. The CDR3 DNA follows: TGTGCCAGCAGCCGGCAGCGGGATGGGTACGAGCAGTACTTC.

This clone has a single count. This rearrangement joins TRBV7-2 to TRBJ2-3; D unresolved. This CDR3 is 16 amino acids long. The germline V gene encodes CDR1 SGHTA and CDR2 FQGNSA. V lost 5 bases, J lost 2 bases, and 17 bases lay in between. For the CDR3, the DNA is TGTGCCAGCAGCCCCGCCACTAACCCCTACACAGATACGCAGTATTTT. Encoded protein: CASSPATNPYTDTQYF.

This chain joins TRBV7-9 and TRBJ1-3; unclear D gene. V was shortened by 1 base and J by 2 bases, with 6 bases between the two germline ends. CDR1 is SEHNR and CDR2 is FQNEAQ in the germline V gene (reference sequence). The CDR3 is 14 amino acids. As DNA, the CDR3 is TGTGCCAGCAGCTTAGGGACGGCTGGAAACACCATATATTTT. This translates into CASSLGTAGNTIYF.

Notes on this clone: No DNA is shown, since the ends of the CDR3 on it are uncertain; the CDR3 is the one TCRdb lists. The rearrangement links TRBV6-6 to TRBJ1-1. The length of the CDR3 is 15 amino acids, counting both ends. The V gene's germline CDR1 is MNHNY and CDR2 SVGAGI (reference sequence). The chain's CDR3 is CASSSSGRPGAEAFF.